This passage covers 25 T cell receptor beta chains from one sample sequenced in a study of blood T cell repertoires in COVID-19. Only in-frame clones appear in the TCRdb table, and some are missing; sequencing was by immunoSEQ multiplex PCR. The sample lists 13,000 to 15,000 clones; about 83% were seen once. Sample: peripheral blood. All receptors derive from a woman aged 60-70 years with acute or convalescent COVID-19.

Here the CDR3 DNA reads TGTGCCTGGAGGTCCGGGACAGGGGTTAATAAGGACACTGAAGCTTTCTTT. Protein sequence: CAWRSGTGVNKDTEAFF. The chain links TRBV30 to TRBJ1-1; TRBD1 agrees at 10 bases. CDR3 length equals 17 residues. In germline, CDR1 is GTSNPN, CDR2 SVGIG (reference sequence). Unmatched junction bases numbered 13, after V lost 3 bases and J lost 3 bases. Drawing the rest from reference TRBV30 and TRBJ1-1, the complete variable domain is SQTIHQWPATLVQPVGSPLSLECTVEGTSNPNLYWYRQAAGRGLQLLFYSVGIGQISSEVPQNLSASRPQDRQFILSSKKLLLSDSGFYLCAWRSGTGVNKDTEAFFGQGTRLTVV.

The chain couples TRBV7-9 to TRBJ2-7; 10 nucleotides line up with TRBD1. Germline V gene lookup returns CDR1 SEHNR and CDR2 FQNEAQ (reference sequence). V was pared by 5 bases and J by 4 bases, with 14 bases of the junction left unmatched. The CDR3 has 17 residues. The CDR3 DNA follows: TGTGCCAGCAGCCCCTGGTTCCGGGACAGGGGTGGGTACGAGCAGTACTTC. It is translated as CASSPWFRDRGGYEQYF.

The V gene is TRBV23-1, the J gene TRBJ2-7, with a tentative D call TRBD1 (7 bases). TRBV23-1 is recorded as an ORF, its role being uncertain. This CDR3 spans 15 amino acids. V was trimmed by 5 bases and J by 4 bases, leaving 18 bases between them. The CDR3 DNA follows: TGCGCCAGCAGTAAGACAGGGAGGTATCCGTACGAGCAGTACTTC. This codes for CASSKTGRYPYEQYF.

The chain has TRBV18 and TRBJ1-2; 9 bases match TRBD1. This CDR3 comprises 15 residues. V shed 3 bases, J shed 4 bases, and the junction held 6 bases outside the gene matches. Germline lookup yields CDR1 KGHSH and CDR2 LQKENI. The CDR3 region has the DNA TGTGCCAGCTCACCCAGGACAGGGGAAACCTATGGCTACACCTTC. The encoded protein is CASSPRTGETYGYTF.

The gene calls are TRBV2 and TRBJ1-4; D remains unclear. Germline V gene sequence: CDR1 SNHLY, CDR2 FYNNEI. The CDR3 runs 14 residues. V shed 6 bases and J shed 5 bases, with 13 bases lying between them. CDR3 nucleotide sequence: TGTGCCAGCAGGGAGGAGATGGGAAATGAAAAACTGTTTTTT. This gives the protein CASREEMGNEKLFF.

The chain is built from TRBV4-3 and TRBJ2-7; TRBD1 is a possible D gene (5 bases). Trimming shortened V by 5 bases and J by 2 bases, and 13 bases separated the two germline ends. The CDR3 spans 14 residues. Germline values: CDR1 LGHNA, CDR2 YSLEER. CDR3 bases: TGCGCCAGCAGCTTCAGGGTAGGGCCCTACGAGCAGTACTTC. Translated: CASSFRVGPYEQYF.

This chain uses TRBV7-2 with TRBJ1-5; D perhaps matches TRBD1 (6 bases). The V gene lost 5 bases and the J gene lost 1 base, with 15 bases spanning the gap. The germline gives CDR1 SGHTA, CDR2 FQGNSA. The CDR3 runs 16 residues. CDR3 bases: TGTGCCAGCAGCGCTAAGAGGGGGGGGAGCAATCAGCCCCAGCATTTT. Translated: CASSAKRGGSNQPQHF. Based on the CDR3 plus reference TRBV7-2 and TRBJ1-5, the full variable domain is GAGVSQSPSNKVTEKGKDVELRCDPISGHTALYWYRQSLGQGLEFLIYFQGNSAPDKSGLPSDRFSAERTGGSVSTLTIQRTQQEDSAVYLCASSAKRGGSNQPQHFGDGTRLSIL.

J is TRBJ1-5 and V is TRBV7-9; D perhaps matches TRBD1 (5 bases). Germline assignment: CDR1 SEHNR and CDR2 FQNEAQ (reference sequence). This CDR3 is built from 13 residues. Trimming took off 4 bases at V and 5 bases at J, with 9 bases between the two ends. DNA of the CDR3: TGTGCCAGCAGCTGGGGCGGTGATCAGCCCCAGCATTTT. The encoded protein is CASSWGGDQPQHF.

The chain joins TRBV7-6 to TRBJ2-1; 7 nucleotides match TRBD2. The CDR3 is 15 residues long. V gave up 2 bases and J gave up 10 bases; unmatched junction bases: 11. Germline CDR1 reads SGHVS; CDR2 reads FNYEAQ. CDR3 sequence reads: CASSLWAGVGQEQFF. The CDR3 coding sequence is TGTGCCAGCAGCTTATGGGCGGGAGTAGGGCAGGAGCAGTTCTTC. The full variable domain, in which reference TRBV7-6 and TRBJ2-1 provide the parts outside the CDR3, is GAGVSQSPRYKVTKRGQDVALRCDPISGHVSLYWYRQALGQGPEFLTYFNYEAQQDKSGLPNDRFSAERPEGSISTLTIQRTEQRDSAMYRCASSLWAGVGQEQFFGPGTRLTVL.

V usage is TRBV11-3 and J usage is TRBJ2-2; TRBD2 might be the D (5 bases). From germline, CDR1 is SGHNT and CDR2 YENEEA. This CDR3 has 15 residues. V was clipped by 8 bases and J by 0 bases, with 13 bases between them. The CDR3 is CASGQQAANTGELFF. DNA of the CDR3: TGTGCCAGCGGGCAGCAAGCGGCGAACACCGGGGAGCTGTTTTTT.

The chain joins TRBV27 to TRBJ2-5, with 8 bases lining up with TRBD2. CDR1 is MNHEY and CDR2 is SMNVEV in the germline V gene (reference sequence). V shed 8 bases, J shed 4 bases, and the junction held 3 bases outside the gene matches. The CDR3 covers 12 residues. CDR3 DNA sequence: TGTGCCAGCTCCCGGGGGGGAGAGACCCAGTACTTC. The encoded protein is CASSRGGETQYF.

CDR3 loop: CASSSSVAGVLAFF. CDR3 DNA: TGTGCCAGCAGCTCCTCCGTCGCGGGGGTGTTAGCTTTCTTT. The rearrangement uses TRBV7-9 and TRBJ1-1, with D possibly TRBD1 on 5 matching bases. This CDR3 spans 14 amino acids. The germline V gene has CDR1 SEHNR and CDR2 FQNEAQ (reference sequence). Deletions cut 4 bases from V and 10 bases from J, with 19 bases between.

The J gene is TRBJ2-1, the V gene TRBV2, with TRBD2 identical over 9 bases. In germline, CDR1 is SNHLY, CDR2 FYNNEI. Germline trimming cut 6 bases from V and 2 bases from J; bases unmatched to any gene: 2. The CDR3 extends over 14 amino acids. The CDR3 DNA sequence: TGTGCCAGCAGGGGCGGGGGGGCCTACAATGAGCAGTTCTTC. This codes for CASRGGGAYNEQFF. The entire variable domain, with the rest obtained from reference TRBV2 and TRBJ2-1, is as follows: EPEVTQTPSHQVTQMGQEVILRCVPISNHLYFYWYRQILGQKVEFLVSFYNNEISEKSEIFDDQFSVERPDGSNFTLKIRSTKLEDSAMYFCASRGGGAYNEQFFGPGTRLTVL.

The J gene is TRBJ2-1, the V gene TRBV29-1, with 15 bases matching TRBD2. Trimming removed 5 bases from V and 2 bases from J; junction bases left unmatched: 7. The CDR3 consists of 17 residues. Germline CDR1 and CDR2: SQVTM and ANQGSEA. CDR3 nucleotide sequence: TGCAGCGTTAGCGGACTAGCGGGGGGGCGCGCCTACAATGAGCAGTTCTTC. Translated, it gives CSVSGLAGGRAYNEQFF.

With regard to this clone: The junction shows a germline mismatch at one end, possibly a read error. The genes are TRBV6-5 and TRBJ1-3; 7 nucleotides agree with TRBD1. This CDR3 spans 13 amino acids. Germline V gives CDR1 MNHEY, CDR2 SVGAGI. CDR3 DNA sequence: TGTGCCGGCAGAGGACAGGCGGGAAACACCATATATTTT. Its translation is CAGRGQAGNTIYF.

The V gene is TRBV29-1, the J gene TRBJ1-4, with 9 bases matching TRBD1. The V gene's germline CDR1 is SQVTM and CDR2 ANQGSEA. V dropped 6 bases and J dropped 6; count of bases not matched to a gene: 8. The CDR3 length is 14 residues. The chain's CDR3 is CSVSGQGLYEKLFF. The CDR3 region has the DNA TGCAGCGTCTCGGGACAGGGCTTATATGAAAAACTGTTTTTT.

The genes are TRBV11-2 and TRBJ1-1, with 8 bases aligning to TRBD1. The CDR3 sequence is 16 residues long. V lost 5 bases, J lost 2 bases, and 10 bases stayed unmatched. Germline assignment: CDR1 SGHAT and CDR2 FQNNGV. CDR3 amino acids: CASSLDRDTFNTEAFF. The CDR3 bases are TGTGCCAGCAGCCTGGACAGGGACACTTTCAACACTGAAGCTTTCTTT.

This clone came up a few times. The chain joins TRBV7-2 to TRBJ2-2; D is possibly TRBD2 (6 bases). From germline, CDR1 is SGHTA and CDR2 FQGNSA. This CDR3 comprises 16 residues. V was cut by 5 bases and J by 4 bases, with 17 bases left in between. CDR3 sequence: CASSPLGGGGTGELFF. The CDR3 region has the DNA TGTGCCAGCAGCCCCTTGGGGGGTGGCGGCACCGGGGAGCTGTTTTTT.

The CDR3 coding sequence is TGTGCCAGCTCACTCTCAAGCGGGAGCGCAGATACGCAGTATTTT. Amino acids: CASSLSSGSADTQYF. The chain combines TRBV18 with TRBJ2-3; 8 bases match TRBD2. J lost 4 bases, V lost 4 bases, and 7 bases had no gene match. CDR1 KGHSH and CDR2 LQKENI come from the germline V gene. There are 15 residues in the CDR3.

The V gene is TRBV28, the J gene TRBJ2-1, with D tentatively TRBD2 (5 bases). The CDR3 is 16 amino acids. The germline V gene has CDR1 MDHEN and CDR2 SYDVKM. Deletions cut 5 bases from V and 0 bases from J, with 14 bases between. CDR3 protein: CASSPPGGSSYNEQFF. The DNA of the CDR3 is TGTGCCAGCAGTCCCCCCGGTGGGAGCTCCTACAATGAGCAGTTCTTC. The variable domain in full, completed from reference TRBV28 and TRBJ2-1, reads DVKVTQSSRYLVKRTGEKVFLECVQDMDHENMFWYRQDPGLGLRLIYFSYDVKMKEKGDIPEGYSVSREKKERFSLILESASTNQTSMYLCASSPPGGSSYNEQFFGPGTRLTVL.

The chain links TRBV3-1 (or the pseudogene TRBV3-2) to TRBJ1-2; no firm D call. The germline V and J ends were trimmed by 1 base and 7 bases, with 7 bases remaining between them. CDR1 is LGHDT and CDR2 is YNNKEL in the germline V gene (reference sequence). The length of the CDR3 is 12 residues. CDR3 in amino acids: CASSQAWAGYTF. The CDR3 DNA reads TGTGCCAGCAGCCAAGCTTGGGCTGGCTACACCTTC.

The chain recombines TRBV4-1 with TRBJ2-3; 9 nucleotides match TRBD2. The V gene end was trimmed by 3 bases and the J gene end by 3 bases; junction bases not matched to a gene: 7. This CDR3 contains 16 residues. Per the germline V gene, CDR1 is MGHRA and CDR2 is YSYEKL. CDR3 nucleotide sequence: TGCGCCAGCAGCCAGGCCGGGACTAGCTTAACAGATACGCAGTATTTT. It is translated as CASSQAGTSLTDTQYF.

The CDR3 sequence: CASSFTSGGTGELFF. The CDR3 DNA is TGTGCCAGCAGCTTCACTAGCGGGGGCACCGGGGAGCTGTTTTTT. The chain joins TRBV7-2 to TRBJ2-2; 11 bases line up with TRBD2. Germline assignment: CDR1 SGHTA and CDR2 FQGNSA. CDR3 length: 15 residues. J gave up 4 bases and V 3 bases, and 1 base lay outside the gene matches.

This clone appeared once. The chain uses TRBV18 and TRBJ2-7, with 12 positions matching TRBD2. CDR3 length: 15 residues. V was pared by 5 bases and J by 6 bases, with 8 bases of the junction left unmatched. Germline assignment: CDR1 KGHSH and CDR2 LQKENI. The CDR3 loop is CASSIGLAGLGEQYF. The CDR3 bases are TGTGCCAGCTCAATAGGACTAGCGGGGTTAGGCGAGCAGTACTTC.

The chain couples TRBV6-4 to TRBJ2-1; the D gene is possibly TRBD2 (7 bases). Germline V gene sequence: CDR1 MRHNA, CDR2 SNTAGT. Deletions cut 7 bases from V and 1 base from J, with 17 bases between. The CDR3 sequence is 16 residues long. For the CDR3, the DNA is TGTGCCAGCATCCAACGGCGGGGGCCATCCTACAATGAGCAGTTCTTC. Translation: CASIQRRGPSYNEQFF.